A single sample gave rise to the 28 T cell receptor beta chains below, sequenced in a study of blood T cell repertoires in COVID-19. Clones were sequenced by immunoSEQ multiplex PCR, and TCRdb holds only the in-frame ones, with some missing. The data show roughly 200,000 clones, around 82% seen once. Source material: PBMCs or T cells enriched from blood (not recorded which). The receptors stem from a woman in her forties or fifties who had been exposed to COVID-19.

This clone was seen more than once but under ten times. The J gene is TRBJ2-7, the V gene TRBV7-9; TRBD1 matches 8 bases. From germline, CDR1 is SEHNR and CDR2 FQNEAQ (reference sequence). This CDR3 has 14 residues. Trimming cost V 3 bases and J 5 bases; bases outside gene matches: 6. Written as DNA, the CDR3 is TGTGCCAGCAGCTTCAGGGGGCTCGGGGACGAGCAGTACTTC. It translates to CASSFRGLGDEQYF.

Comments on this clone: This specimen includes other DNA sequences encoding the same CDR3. In DNA form, the CDR3 reads TGCGCCAGCAGCTTGGACAGGGGAAATTCACCCCTCCACTTT. Its translation is CASSLDRGNSPLHF. The gene calls are TRBV5-1 and TRBJ1-6; 7 nucleotides line up with TRBD1. With V trimmed by 0 bases and J by 7 bases, 1 base remained unmatched. The CDR3 consists of 14 residues. In germline, CDR1 is SGHRS, CDR2 YFSETQ.

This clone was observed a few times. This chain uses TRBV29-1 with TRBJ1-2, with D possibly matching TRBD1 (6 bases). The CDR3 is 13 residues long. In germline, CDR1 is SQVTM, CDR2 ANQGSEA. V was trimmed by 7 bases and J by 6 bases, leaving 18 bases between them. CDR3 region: CSALVLAGDGYTF. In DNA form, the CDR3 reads TGCAGCGCACTTGTATTGGCAGGGGATGGCTACACCTTC. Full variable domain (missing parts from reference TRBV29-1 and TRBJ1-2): SAVISQKPSRDICQRGTSLTIQCQVDSQVTMMFWYRQQPGQSLTLIATANQGSEATYESGFVIDKFPISRPNLTFSTLTVSNMSPEDSSIYLCSALVLAGDGYTFGSGTRLTVV.

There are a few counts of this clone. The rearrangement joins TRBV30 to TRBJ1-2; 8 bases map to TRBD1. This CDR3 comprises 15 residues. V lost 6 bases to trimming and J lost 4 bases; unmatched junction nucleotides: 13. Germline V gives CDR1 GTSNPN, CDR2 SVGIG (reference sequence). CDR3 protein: CACHPRTGNFYGYTF. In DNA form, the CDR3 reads TGTGCCTGTCACCCCCGGACAGGGAACTTCTATGGCTACACCTTC.

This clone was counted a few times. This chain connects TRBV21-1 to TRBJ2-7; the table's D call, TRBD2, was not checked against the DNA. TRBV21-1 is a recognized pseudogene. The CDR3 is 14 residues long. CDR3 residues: CASSKGRSSYEQYF. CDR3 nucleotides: TGTGCCAGCAGCAAGGGGAGGAGCTCCTACGAGCAGTACTTC.

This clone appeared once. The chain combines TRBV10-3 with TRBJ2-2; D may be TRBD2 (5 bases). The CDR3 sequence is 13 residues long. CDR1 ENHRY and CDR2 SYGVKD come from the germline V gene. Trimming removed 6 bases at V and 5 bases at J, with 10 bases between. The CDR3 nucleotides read TGTGCCATCAGGAGGGATGAAACCGGGGAGCTGTTTTTT. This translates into CAIRRDETGELFF.

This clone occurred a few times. The CDR3 sequence: CASSERQGRDGYTF. The CDR3 region has the DNA TGTGCCAGCAGTGAACGCCAGGGGAGGGATGGCTACACCTTC. This chain joins TRBV6-1 and TRBJ1-2; tentatively, D is TRBD1 (6 bases). Looked up from germline, CDR1 is MNHNS and CDR2 is SASEGT. CDR3 size: 14 residues. The V and J ends lost 2 bases and 6 bases respectively, with 13 bases between them.

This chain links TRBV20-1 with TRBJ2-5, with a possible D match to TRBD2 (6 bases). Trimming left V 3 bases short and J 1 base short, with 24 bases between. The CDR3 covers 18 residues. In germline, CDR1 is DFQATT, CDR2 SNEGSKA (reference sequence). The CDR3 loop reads CSASSGGERFVPQETQYF. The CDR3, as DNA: TGCAGTGCTAGTTCAGGAGGGGAGAGATTTGTCCCCCAAGAGACCCAGTACTTC.

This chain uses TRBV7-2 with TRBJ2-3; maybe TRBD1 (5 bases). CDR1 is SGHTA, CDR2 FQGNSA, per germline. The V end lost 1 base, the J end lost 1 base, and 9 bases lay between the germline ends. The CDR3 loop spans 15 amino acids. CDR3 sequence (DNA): TGTGCCAGCAGCTTAGAAGGGGTCGGCACAGATACGCAGTATTTT. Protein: CASSLEGVGTDTQYF.

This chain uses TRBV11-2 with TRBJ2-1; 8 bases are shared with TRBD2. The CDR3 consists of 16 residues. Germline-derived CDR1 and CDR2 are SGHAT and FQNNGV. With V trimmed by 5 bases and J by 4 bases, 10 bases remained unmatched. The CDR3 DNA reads TGTGCCAGCAGCCCCGGGAGCGGGGGCGGTTACAATGAGCAGTTCTTC. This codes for CASSPGSGGGYNEQFF.

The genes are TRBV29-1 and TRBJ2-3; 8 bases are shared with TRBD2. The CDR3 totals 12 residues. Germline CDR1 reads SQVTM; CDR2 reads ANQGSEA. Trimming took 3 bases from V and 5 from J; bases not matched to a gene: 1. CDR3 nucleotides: TGCAGCGTTGACCGGGGGGGAGATACGCAGTATTTT. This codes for CSVDRGGDTQYF.

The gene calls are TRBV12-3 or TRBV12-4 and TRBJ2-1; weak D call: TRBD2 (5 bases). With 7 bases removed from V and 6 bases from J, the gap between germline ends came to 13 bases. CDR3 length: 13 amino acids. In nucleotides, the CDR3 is TGTGCCAGCACTCGGGGATCCCCCAATGAGCAGTTCTTC. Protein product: CASTRGSPNEQFF.

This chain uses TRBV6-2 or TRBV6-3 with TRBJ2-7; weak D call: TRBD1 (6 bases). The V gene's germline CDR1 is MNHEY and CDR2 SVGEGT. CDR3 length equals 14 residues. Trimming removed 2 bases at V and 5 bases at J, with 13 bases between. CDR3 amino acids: CASSYQGSVDEQYF. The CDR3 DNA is TGTGCCAGCAGTTACCAGGGGAGCGTGGACGAGCAGTACTTC.

CDR3 bases: TGTGCCATCAGGGAGACACCGAACACTGAAGCTTTCTTT. Translating gives CAIRETPNTEAFF. The chain recombines TRBV10-3 with TRBJ1-1, with no clear D. The germline gives CDR1 ENHRY, CDR2 SYGVKD. CDR3 length equals 13 residues. Trimming removed 6 bases from V and 1 base from J, with 9 bases in between.

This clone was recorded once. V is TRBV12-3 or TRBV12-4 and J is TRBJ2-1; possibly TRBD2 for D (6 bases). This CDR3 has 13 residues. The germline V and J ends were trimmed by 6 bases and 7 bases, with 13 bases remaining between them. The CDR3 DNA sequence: TGTGCCAGCAGCTTAAATGGGGGGAATGAGCAGTTCTTC. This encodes CASSLNGGNEQFF.

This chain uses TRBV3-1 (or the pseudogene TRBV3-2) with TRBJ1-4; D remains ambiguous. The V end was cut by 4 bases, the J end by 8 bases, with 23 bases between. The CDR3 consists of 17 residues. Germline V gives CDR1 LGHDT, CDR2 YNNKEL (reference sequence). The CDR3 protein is CASSPRFPHTGGEKLFF. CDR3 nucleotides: TGTGCCAGCAGCCCCCGATTTCCCCACACCGGCGGGGAAAAACTGTTTTTT.

CDR3 amino acids: CASSRGTGGGGTEAFF. CDR3 DNA sequence: TGTGCCAGCAGTCGCGGGACAGGTGGCGGTGGCACTGAAGCTTTCTTT. V and J are TRBV3-1 (or the pseudogene TRBV3-2) and TRBJ1-1; the match to TRBD1 covers 8 bases. This CDR3 comprises 16 residues. The germline CDR1 and CDR2 sequences are LGHDT and YNNKEL (reference sequence). V lost 6 bases, J lost 4 bases, and 13 bases stayed unmatched.

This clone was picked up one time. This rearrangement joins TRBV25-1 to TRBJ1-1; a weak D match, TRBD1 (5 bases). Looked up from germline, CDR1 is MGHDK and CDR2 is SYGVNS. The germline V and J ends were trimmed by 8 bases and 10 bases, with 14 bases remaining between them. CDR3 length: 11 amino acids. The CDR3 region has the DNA TGTGCCAGCGGAGTTATGGGGGGAGCTTTCTTT. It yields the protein CASGVMGGAFF.

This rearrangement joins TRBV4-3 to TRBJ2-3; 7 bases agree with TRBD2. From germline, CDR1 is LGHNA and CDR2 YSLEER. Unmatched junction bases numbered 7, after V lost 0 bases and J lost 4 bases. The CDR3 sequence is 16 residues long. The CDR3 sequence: CASSQDIQRGADTQYF. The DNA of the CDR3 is TGCGCCAGCAGCCAAGATATTCAGCGGGGAGCAGATACGCAGTATTTT.

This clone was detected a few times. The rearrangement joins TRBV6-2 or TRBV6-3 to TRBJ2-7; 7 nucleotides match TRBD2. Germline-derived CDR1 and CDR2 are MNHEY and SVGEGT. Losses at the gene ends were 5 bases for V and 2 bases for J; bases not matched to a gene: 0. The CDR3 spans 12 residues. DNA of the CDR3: TGTGCCAGCAGTGGGACTACCTACGAGCAGTACTTC. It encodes CASSGTTYEQYF.

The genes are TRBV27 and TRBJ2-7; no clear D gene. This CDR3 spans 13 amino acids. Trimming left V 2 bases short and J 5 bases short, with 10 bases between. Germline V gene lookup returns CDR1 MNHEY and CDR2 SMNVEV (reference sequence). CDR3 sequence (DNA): TGTGCCAGCAGTTTAGGGCAGGCCAACGAGCAGTACTTC. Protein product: CASSLGQANEQYF.

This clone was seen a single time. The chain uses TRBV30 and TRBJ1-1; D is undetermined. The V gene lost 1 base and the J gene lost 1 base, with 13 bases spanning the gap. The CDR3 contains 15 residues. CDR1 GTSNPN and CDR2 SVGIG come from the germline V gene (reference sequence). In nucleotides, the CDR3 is TGTGCCTGGAGTGGGGGAGCGGGGAGGAACACTGAAGCTTTCTTT. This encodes CAWSGGAGRNTEAFF.

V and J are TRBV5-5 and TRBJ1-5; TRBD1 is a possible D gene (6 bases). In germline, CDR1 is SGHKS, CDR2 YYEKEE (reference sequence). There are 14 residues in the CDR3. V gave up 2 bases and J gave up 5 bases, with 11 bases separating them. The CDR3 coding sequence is TGTGCCAGCAGCTTCCAGGGGAGGGATCAGCCCCAGCATTTT. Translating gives CASSFQGRDQPQHF.

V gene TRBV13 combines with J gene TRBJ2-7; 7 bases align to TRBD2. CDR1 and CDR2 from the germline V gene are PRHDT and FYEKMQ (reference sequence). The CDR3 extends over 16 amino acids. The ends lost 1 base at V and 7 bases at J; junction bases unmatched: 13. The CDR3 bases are TGTGCCAGCAGCTTAGCTCCTAGCGGCGCCATACGGGAGCAGTACTTC. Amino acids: CASSLAPSGAIREQYF.

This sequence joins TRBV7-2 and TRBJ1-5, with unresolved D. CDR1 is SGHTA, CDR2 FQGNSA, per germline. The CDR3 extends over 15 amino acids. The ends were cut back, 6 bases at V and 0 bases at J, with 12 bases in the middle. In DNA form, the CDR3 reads TGTGCCAGCAGACCTAGCCCCAATAGCAATCAGCCCCAGCATTTT. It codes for CASRPSPNSNQPQHF. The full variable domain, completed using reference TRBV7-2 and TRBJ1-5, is GAGVSQSPSNKVTEKGKDVELRCDPISGHTALYWYRQSLGQGLEFLIYFQGNSAPDKSGLPSDRFSAERTGGSVSTLTIQRTQQEDSAVYLCASRPSPNSNQPQHFGDGTRLSIL.

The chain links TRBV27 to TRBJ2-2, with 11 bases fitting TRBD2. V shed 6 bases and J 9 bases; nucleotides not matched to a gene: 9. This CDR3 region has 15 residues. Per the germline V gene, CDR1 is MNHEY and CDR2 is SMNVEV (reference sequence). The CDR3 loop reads CASSPSGGRTRELFF. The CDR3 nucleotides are TGTGCCAGCAGCCCTAGCGGGGGGCGTACCCGGGAGCTGTTTTTT.

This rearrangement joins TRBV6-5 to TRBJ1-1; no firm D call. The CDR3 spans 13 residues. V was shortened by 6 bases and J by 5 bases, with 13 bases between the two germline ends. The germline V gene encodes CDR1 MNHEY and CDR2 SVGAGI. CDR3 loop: CASSRRWETEAFF. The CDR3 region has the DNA TGTGCCAGCAGCCGAAGATGGGAGACTGAAGCTTTCTTT.

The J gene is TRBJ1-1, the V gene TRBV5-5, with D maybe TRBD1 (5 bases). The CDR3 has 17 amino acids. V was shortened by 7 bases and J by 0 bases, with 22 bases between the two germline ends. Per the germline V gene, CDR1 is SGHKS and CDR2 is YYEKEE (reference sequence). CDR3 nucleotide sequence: TGTGCCAGCCGAATGATGTCCCAAAAGACAGTGAACACTGAAGCTTTCTTT. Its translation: CASRMMSQKTVNTEAFF.